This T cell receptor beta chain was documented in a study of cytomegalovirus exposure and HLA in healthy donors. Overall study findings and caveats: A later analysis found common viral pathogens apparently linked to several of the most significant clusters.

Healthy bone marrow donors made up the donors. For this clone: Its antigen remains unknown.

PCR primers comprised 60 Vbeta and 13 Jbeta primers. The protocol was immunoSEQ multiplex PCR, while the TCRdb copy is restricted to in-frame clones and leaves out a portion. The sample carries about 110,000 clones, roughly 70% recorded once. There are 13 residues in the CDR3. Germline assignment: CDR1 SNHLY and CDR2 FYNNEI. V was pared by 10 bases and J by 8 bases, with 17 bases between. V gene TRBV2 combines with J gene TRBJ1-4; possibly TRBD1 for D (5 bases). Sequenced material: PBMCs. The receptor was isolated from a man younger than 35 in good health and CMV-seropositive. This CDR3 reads CATRTGGGEKLFF. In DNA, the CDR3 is TGTGCCACCAGAACGGGGGGAGGGGAAAAACTGTTTTTT.